The T cell receptor beta chain under discussion was sequenced for a study of post-analysis software for immune sequencing data. The CDR3 covers 13 residues. Germline V CDR1 and CDR2: MDHEN, SYDVKM. The TCR beta cDNA libraries contained unique molecular identifiers. TCRdb ran MiXCR on the PCR reads and lists one entry per CDR3 protein. The sample carries hundreds of thousands of distinct CDR3 sequences, around 40% recorded once. Study-level findings and limits: Five or six TRBV segments appeared more often in patients than in controls, and TRBV5-6, TRBV5-1 and TRBV20-1 were among these.

The table lists this clonotype with a few counts. As yet, its antigen is unknown. This clonotype was obtained from a girl aged 10-17 years with multiple sclerosis. This chain links TRBV28 with TRBJ2-7; the D gene is possibly TRBD2 (5 bases). Sequenced material: blood. The CDR3 protein is CGVMRAPSYEQYF. CDR3 nucleotide sequence: TGTGGTGTAATGCGGGCGCCTTCCTACGAGCAGTACTTC.